These T cell receptor beta chains were read from a single sample in a study of cytomegalovirus exposure and HLA in healthy donors. Measured with immunoSEQ multiplex PCR; TCRdb has only the in-frame clones, and not every one. The sample carries approximately 80,000 clones, roughly 78% recorded once. Sequencing used PBMCs. These receptors originate from a male donor in good health and CMV-seropositive. The CDR3 runs from the conserved cysteine through the conserved F or W. D genes are given only for firm matches.

TRBD2 TRBJ2-3 TRBV2 CASSISGSVTDTQYF TGTGCCAGCAGTATTAGCGGGAGTGTGACAGATACGCAGTATTTT
. TRBJ2-7 TRBV30 CAWRDSYEQYF TGTGCCTGGAGAGACAGCTACGAGCAGTACTTC
TRBD2 TRBJ2-5 TRBV28 CASKVTSGRVRETQYF TGTGCCAGCAAGGTCACTAGCGGGAGGGTCCGGGAGACCCAGTACTTC
. TRBJ2-1 TRBV7-2 CASSLALMDSSYNEQFF TGTGCCAGCAGCTTAGCGCTAATGGACAGCTCCTACAATGAGCAGTTCTTC
TRBD1 TRBJ1-2 TRBV10-3 CAISEQGNYGYTF TGTGCCATCAGTGAACAGGGGAACTATGGCTACACCTTC
TRBD2 TRBJ2-2 TRBV4-1 CASSQEGTSGVTGELFF TGCGCCAGCAGCCAAGAGGGGACTAGCGGCGTTACCGGGGAGCTGTTTTTT
. TRBJ1-5 TRBV6-1 CASSEPPRRVLGNQPQHF TGTGCCAGCAGTGAACCCCCTCGGAGAGTTTTGGGCAATCAGCCCCAGCATTTT
. TRBJ2-3 TRBV5-6 CASSSPRSRFRPAGTQYF TGTGCCAGCAGCTCGCCCCGCTCTAGGTTCCGACCGGCCGGGACGCAGTATTTT
. TRBJ2-1 TRBV5-6 CASSLRYIDNEQFF TGTGCCAGCAGCTTGCGGTATATCGACAATGAGCAGTTCTTC
. TRBJ2-3 TRBV7-2 CASSFRTGSTDTQYF TGTGCCAGCAGCTTTAGAACAGGCAGCACAGATACGCAGTATTTT